This is a list of T cell receptor beta chains from one sample in a study of blood T cells in healthy people across ages. TCRdb reprocessed the 5' RACE reads via MiXCR and lists one record per CDR3 protein. The sample has approximately 600,000 distinct CDR3 sequences; roughly 50% are singletons. The sequencing sample was made of blood. All receptors come from a man in his sixties in good health. Each CDR3 is given with its conserved first and last residue. A D gene is named only where the DNA matches it firmly. The size of a clone is reported for some rows only, either as once, few or many, or as a class for expanded clones.

abundance	d_gene	v_gene	j_gene	CDR3aa	CDR3nt
NA	NA	TRBV7-2	TRBJ2-1	CASSKYNEQFF	TGTGCCAGCAGTAAGTACAATGAGCAGTTCTTC
NA	NA	TRBV28	TRBJ2-7	CASSLGGPNYEQYF	TGTGCCAGCAGTTTGGGGGGGCCGAACTACGAGCAGTACTTC
once	NA	TRBV11-2	TRBJ2-3	CASLRGAPVSDTQYF	TGTGCCAGCCTCAGGGGGGCTCCCGTCTCAGATACGCAGTATTTT
NA	NA	TRBV12-3/TRBV12-4	TRBJ2-1	CASSPGGYEQFF	TGTGCCAGCAGCCCTGGGGGGTACGAGCAGTTCTTC
NA	NA	TRBV28	TRBJ1-1	CASSSRGGRTEAFF	TGTGCCAGCAGCTCCCGGGGGGGGAGGACTGAAGCTTTCTTT
NA	NA	TRBV5-1	TRBJ1-2	CASADPRSDYGYTF	TGCGCCAGCGCCGACCCCCGATCCGACTATGGCTACACCTTC
NA	NA	TRBV7-2	TRBJ1-4	CASSPHGVTNEKLFF	TGTGCCAGCAGCCCCCATGGGGTCACTAATGAAAAACTGTTTTTT
few	TRBD1	TRBV4-1	TRBJ2-5	CASSQVDRAEETQYF	TGCGCCAGCAGCCAAGTGGACAGGGCTGAAGAGACCCAGTACTTC
NA	NA	TRBV27	TRBJ1-1	CASPGWGSPMNTEAFF	TGTGCCAGCCCGGGGTGGGGCAGTCCCATGAACACTGAAGCTTTCTTT
NA	TRBD2	TRBV28	TRBJ2-2	CASRTSGHTGELFF	TGTGCCAGCCGGACTAGCGGTCACACCGGGGAGCTGTTTTTT
NA	TRBD1	TRBV3-1	TRBJ2-7	CASSPGQDLYEQYF	TGTGCCAGCAGCCCGGGACAGGACCTCTACGAGCAGTACTTC
NA	NA	TRBV3-1	TRBJ2-6	CASSPPFANVLTF	TGTGCCAGCAGCCCGCCGTTTGCCAACGTCCTGACTTTC
NA	NA	TRBV25-1	TRBJ2-3	CASSTLGGDPTDTQYF	TGTGCCAGCAGTACCCTGGGCGGTGACCCTACAGATACGCAGTATTTT
NA	NA	TRBV20-1	TRBJ2-4	CSAERYWAKNILYF	TGCAGCGCCGAACGTTACTGGGCCAAAAACATTCTGTACTTC
NA	NA	TRBV7-9	TRBJ1-4	CASSLVGTGANEKLFF	TGTGCCAGCAGCTTAGTAGGGACGGGGGCTAATGAAAAACTGTTTTTT
NA	NA	TRBV15	TRBJ2-1	CATSARAEQQFF	TGTGCCACCAGTGCCCGCGCTGAACAGCAGTTCTTC
few	TRBD2	TRBV4-1	TRBJ2-3	CASSIGTSGPTDTQYF	TGCGCCAGCAGCATCGGGACTAGCGGCCCCACAGATACGCAGTATTTT
few	NA	TRBV5-1	TRBJ1-1	CASSLYPGGDMNTEAFF	TGCGCCAGCAGCTTGTATCCGGGCGGGGACATGAACACTGAAGCTTTCTTT
NA	NA	TRBV7-2	TRBJ1-2	CASSLEAQFYGYTF	TGTGCCAGCAGCTTAGAGGCACAGTTCTATGGCTACACCTTC
NA	TRBD2	TRBV7-2	TRBJ2-5	CASSQRRASGAETQYF	TGTGCCAGCAGCCAAAGGAGGGCTAGCGGGGCGGAGACCCAGTACTTC
NA	NA	TRBV2	TRBJ2-1	CASMVEASDNEQFF	TGTGCCAGCATGGTGGAGGCTAGCGACAATGAGCAGTTCTTC
many	NA	TRBV29-1	TRBJ2-5	CSVGVETQYF	TGCAGCGTTGGGGTGGAGACCCAGTACTTC
few	NA	TRBV7-9	TRBJ2-7	CASSFHDYEQYF	TGTGCCAGCAGCTTCCATGATTACGAGCAGTACTTC
NA	TRBD2	TRBV27	TRBJ2-7	CASRTSGGGISQYF	TGTGCCAGCAGAACTAGCGGGGGCGGTATATCCCAGTACTTC
NA	NA	TRBV3-1	TRBJ1-1	CASRTRGRPEAFF	TGTGCCAGCAGGACTCGGGGGAGGCCTGAAGCTTTCTTT
NA	NA	TRBV5-1	TRBJ2-6	CASSLEATFGANVLTF	TGCGCCAGCAGCTTGGAGGCGACCTTCGGGGCCAACGTCCTGACTTTC
once	TRBD1	TRBV27	TRBJ2-5	CASSYSGDRSETQYF	TGTGCCAGCAGTTATTCGGGGGACAGGTCAGAGACCCAGTACTTC
few	NA	TRBV6-5	TRBJ2-3	CASSYSGGTTDTQYF	TGTGCCAGCAGTTATTCGGGGGGCACCACAGATACGCAGTATTTT
NA	TRBD1	TRBV28	TRBJ1-2	CASSPWDSSNGYGYTF	TGTGCCAGCAGTCCCTGGGACAGCTCCAACGGCTATGGCTACACCTTC
NA	NA	TRBV6-1	TRBJ2-7	CASTSPSSYEQYF	TGTGCCAGCACTTCTCCTAGCTCCTACGAGCAGTACTTC
NA	NA	TRBV4-2	TRBJ1-5	CASSQELSSVQPQHF	TGTGCCAGCAGCCAAGAGCTGTCATCGGTTCAGCCCCAGCATTTT
NA	NA	TRBV12-5	TRBJ2-7	CASIQGTYEQYF	TGTGCTAGTATACAGGGAACCTACGAGCAGTACTTC
NA	NA	TRBV9	TRBJ2-1	CASSVEPGNEQFF	TGTGCCAGCAGCGTAGAGCCCGGTAATGAGCAGTTCTTC
few	NA	TRBV2	TRBJ2-5	CASGTHGETQYF	TGTGCCAGCGGGACTCACGGGGAGACCCAGTACTTC
NA	TRBD2	TRBV29-1	TRBJ2-1	CSVEDRGLASTYNEQFF	TGCAGCGTTGAAGATCGGGGACTAGCAAGTACCTACAATGAGCAGTTCTTC
NA	TRBD2	TRBV6-6	TRBJ2-1	CASSYARLAGGRNEQFF	TGTGCCAGCAGTTACGCGCGACTAGCGGGGGGAAGGAATGAGCAGTTCTTC
NA	NA	TRBV10-3	TRBJ2-3	CAVGQRSTDTQYF	TGTGCCGTTGGCCAGCGGAGCACAGATACGCAGTATTTT
NA	NA	TRBV29-1	TRBJ1-1	CSVSQAVRTKAFF	TGCAGCGTCTCACAGGCCGTGAGAACTAAAGCTTTCTTT
NA	TRBD1	TRBV5-1	TRBJ2-1	CASSLEQDRDNEQFF	TGCGCCAGCAGCTTGGAACAGGACAGGGACAATGAGCAGTTCTTC
NA	NA	TRBV3-1	TRBJ1-1	CASSQDRGRGTEAFF	TGTGCCAGCAGCCAAGATCGGGGACGAGGCACTGAAGCTTTCTTT
NA	NA	TRBV2	TRBJ1-4	CASSETGAEKLFF	TGTGCCAGCAGTGAAACAGGAGCTGAAAAACTGTTTTTT
NA	TRBD1	TRBV4-1	TRBJ2-5	CASSETTGQETQYF	TGCGCCAGCAGCGAGACGACAGGGCAAGAGACCCAGTACTTC
NA	NA	TRBV6-1	TRBJ2-1	CAVGSDFYNEQFF	TGTGCCGTAGGCAGCGACTTCTACAATGAGCAGTTCTTC
NA	NA	TRBV6-2/TRBV6-3	TRBJ1-2	CASSYSGRIEYGYTF	TGTGCCAGCAGTTACTCGGGCAGGATTGAATATGGCTACACCTTC
NA	NA	TRBV9	TRBJ2-5	CASSFGLEGETQYF	TGTGCCAGCAGCTTCGGGCTCGAGGGAGAGACCCAGTACTTC